This T cell receptor beta chain is from a study of long-term antiretroviral therapy in people with HIV. The study's findings and limits: Whichever time point was examined, clones expanded before ART dominated the repertoire.

In the case of this clone: The antigen is undetermined.

An immunoSEQ assay, version v3.0, was performed at survey level. Profiled with immunoSEQ multiplex PCR; TCRdb holds only in-frame clones, not every one. This table has roughly 24,000 clones, over 65% appearing once. Trimming shortened V by 7 bases and J by 0 bases, and 7 bases separated the two germline ends. This CDR3 has 11 amino acids. Germline CDR1 is SQVTM and CDR2 is ANQGSEA. Sequenced here: unsorted PBMCs, sampled about 5 years after starting antiretroviral therapy. The source of this sequence is a man in his forties with HIV. This chain uses TRBV29-1 with TRBJ2-7; D not certain. The CDR3 here is CSAMSSYEQYF. As DNA, the CDR3 is TGCAGCGCAATGAGCTCCTACGAGCAGTACTTC.